This T cell receptor beta chain was documented in a study of blood T cell repertoires in COVID-19. Study summary: COVID-19 samples collected from the United States, Italy and Spain covered acute and convalescent phases. T cells, B-cell-depleted T cells, or PBMCs provided the cDNA or gDNA that served as material.

Under the authors' procedure: Estimates of nucleated cell counts were drawn from the amplification of reference gene primers. Sequencing was performed with immunoSEQ multiplex PCR; in TCRdb, only in-frame clones are kept and a portion is missing. The V and J calls and clone size were taken over from that table, and D and trimming were inferred from the DNA. The table records 130,000 to 150,000 clones, under 90% of them present only once. The ends were cut back, 2 bases at V and 3 bases at J, with 17 bases in the middle. The CDR3 loop spans 16 amino acids. Looked up from germline, CDR1 is SGHTS and CDR2 is YDEGEE.

The source material was peripheral blood. The gene calls are TRBV5-8 and TRBJ2-5; D is perhaps TRBD2 (6 bases). The sequence was collected from a human donor in a cohort sampled during active COVID-19. CDR3 in amino acids: CASSFGRGLSKETQYF. DNA for the CDR3: TGTGCCAGCAGCTTCGGAAGGGGACTTTCTAAAGAGACCCAGTACTTC.